What follows are 25 T cell receptor beta chains derived from one specimen sequenced in a study of CD8+CD57+ T cells in acquired aplastic anemia. Using genomic DNA as the template, TCR beta VDJ and CDR3 profiling was carried out. Each CDR3 protein gets one entry after TCRdb re-called the reads with MiXCR. Altogether just over 400,000 distinct CDR3 sequences are present, around 68% being singletons, with the ten largest covering under 5%. Specimen: sorted CD4+, CD8+, or CD8+CD57+ T cells (not recorded which) from PBMCs. These receptors were collected from a human donor in good health, serving as a control.

This clonotype showed up just a few times. The chain combines TRBV19 with TRBJ2-7; the match to TRBD1 covers 7 bases. V shed 6 bases, J shed 1 base, and the junction held 3 bases outside the gene matches. Germline CDR1 reads LNHDA; CDR2 reads SQIVND (reference sequence). This CDR3 spans 13 amino acids. The CDR3 loop is CASSSDRSYEQYF. CDR3 nucleotides: TGTGCCAGTAGCTCGGACAGGTCCTACGAGCAGTACTTC.

The rearrangement links TRBV19 to TRBJ1-6, with 9 bases identical to TRBD1. Germline-derived CDR1 and CDR2 are LNHDA and SQIVND (reference sequence). CDR3 length equals 14 residues. With 4 bases clipped from V and 7 bases from J, the junction kept 2 bases outside the gene matches. CDR3 region: CASSTDRGNSPLHF. The CDR3 coding sequence is TGTGCCAGTAGTACCGACAGGGGGAATTCACCCCTCCACTTT. The whole variable domain, filled in from reference TRBV19 and TRBJ1-6, reads DGGITQSPKYLFRKEGQNVTLSCEQNLNHDAMYWYRQDPGQGLRLIYYSQIVNDFQKGDIAEGYSVSREKKESFPLTVTSAQKNPTAFYLCASSTDRGNSPLHFGNGTRLTVT.

The chain joins TRBV6-2 or TRBV6-3 to TRBJ2-1; the match to TRBD2 covers 15 bases. After removal of 4 bases from V and 8 bases from J, the junction contained 6 bases not matched to a gene. There are 16 residues in the CDR3. Germline CDR1 reads MNHEY; CDR2 reads SVGEGT. The DNA for the CDR3 is TGTGCCAGCAGTTCCAGGACTAGCGGGGGGGTCGATGAGCAGTTCTTC. Amino acids: CASSSRTSGGVDEQFF.

This clonotype has more than one count but fewer than ten. The genes are TRBV12-3 or TRBV12-4 and TRBJ2-7; tentatively, D is TRBD1 (6 bases). The CDR3 spans 14 residues. V dropped 1 base and J dropped 4 bases, with 11 bases sitting between them. As DNA, the CDR3 is TGTGCCAGCAGTTTAGGACAGGCGAGGTACGAGCAGTACTTC. Translated: CASSLGQARYEQYF.

Points on this clonotype: A much larger clone is a single base away; this may be a read error. V usage is TRBV5-6 and J usage is TRBJ1-2; TRBD1 aligns across 10 bases. The CDR3 has 15 amino acids. The V gene's germline CDR1 is SGHDT and CDR2 YYEEEE. The CDR3 DNA is TGTGCCAGCAGCGACTCGGGACAGGGGTCTTATGGCTGCACCTTC. It is translated as CASSDSGQGSYGCTF.

The chain employs TRBV25-1 and TRBJ2-1; 8 bases are shared with TRBD2. The germline CDR1 and CDR2 sequences are MGHDK and SYGVNS. The CDR3 loop spans 16 amino acids. V dropped 5 bases and J dropped 4; count of bases not matched to a gene: 10. The CDR3 region has the DNA TGTGCCAGCAGTCCATTTACTCGCGGGGGGTACAATGAGCAGTTCTTC. It encodes CASSPFTRGGYNEQFF.

This CDR3 is CASSLGPGQPQHF. The CDR3 DNA reads as TGTGCCAGCAGCTTAGGTCCAGGTCAGCCCCAGCATTTT. V and J are TRBV7-8 and TRBJ1-5, with D unclear. Trimming cost V 1 base and J 6 bases, with 7 bases left between them. The germline V gene has CDR1 SGHVS and CDR2 FQNEAQ. The CDR3 covers 13 residues.

The chain joins TRBV20-1 to TRBJ1-4, with D maybe TRBD1 (5 bases). The CDR3 is made up of 15 amino acids. Trimming left V 3 bases short and J 7 bases short, with 18 bases between. CDR1 is DFQATT, CDR2 SNEGSKA, per germline (reference sequence). The CDR3 sequence: CSARVPGRVIEKLFF. The DNA of the CDR3 is TGCAGTGCTAGGGTCCCGGGACGCGTCATTGAAAAACTGTTTTTT.

As for this clonotype: An end of the junction does not agree with germline; a read error may underlie this. The CDR3 protein is CASSENRGSGYSF. In DNA, the CDR3 is TGTGCCAGCAGTGAAAATAGGGGAAGCGGGTATTCCTTC. This sequence joins TRBV2 and TRBJ1-2; a weak D match, TRBD1 (5 bases). Germline V gives CDR1 SNHLY, CDR2 FYNNEI. The CDR3 consists of 13 residues.

Worth noting for this clonotype: A read error may account for a junction end that differs from germline. V is TRBV9 and J is TRBJ1-5, with a tentative D call TRBD1 (6 bases). This CDR3 region has 13 residues. The germline CDR1 and CDR2 sequences are SGDLS and YYNGEE. In DNA form, the CDR3 reads TGTGCCAGCAGCTCGGGCCGAGGACAGCCCGAGCAGTTT. It codes for CASSSGRGQPEQF.

V is TRBV20-1 and J is TRBJ2-1, with D possibly matching TRBD2 (6 bases). The V end was cut by 0 bases, the J end by 10 bases, with 13 bases between. Germline CDR1 and CDR2: DFQATT and SNEGSKA (reference sequence). The CDR3 contains 13 residues. The CDR3 DNA sequence: TGCAGTGCTAGAGATGGGAGGAGCACAGAGCAGTTCTTC. Its translation: CSARDGRSTEQFF.

As regards this clonotype: At one end the junction does not follow the germline gene, possibly because of a read error. V and J are TRBV7-2 and TRBJ1-1, with 8 bases identical to TRBD1. Germline V gene lookup returns CDR1 SGHTA and CDR2 FQGNSA. The CDR3 consists of 13 residues. DNA for the CDR3: TGTGCCAGCAACACGGGCCAGGGGGCTGAGGCTTCCTTT. It encodes CASNTGQGAEASF.

The J gene is TRBJ1-4, the V gene TRBV12-3 or TRBV12-4; 7 positions agree with TRBD1. J lost 7 bases, V lost 10 bases, and 15 bases had no gene match. The CDR3 loop spans 15 amino acids. CDR3 in amino acids: CAIGSGTGEGEKLFF. CDR3 nucleotide sequence: TGTGCCATCGGTTCAGGAACAGGGGAAGGTGAAAAACTGTTTTTT.

V is TRBV24-1 and J is TRBJ2-5, with a tentative D call TRBD2 (7 bases). V was pared by 0 bases and J by 12 bases, with 10 bases between. The CDR3 contains 12 residues. Germline loops: CDR1 KGHDR, CDR2 SFDVKD. The CDR3 DNA sequence: TGTGCCACCAGTGATTTGCGGGGGGCCGAGTACTTC. Residues: CATSDLRGAEYF.

The V and J genes are TRBV7-6 and TRBJ2-5; D is unresolved. This CDR3 is 13 amino acids long. Germline V lookup: CDR1 SGHVS, CDR2 FNYEAQ. With 1 base removed from V and 3 bases from J, the gap between germline ends came to 6 bases. The CDR3 loop reads CASSLGLEETQYF. The CDR3 DNA reads TGTGCCAGCAGCTTAGGTCTGGAAGAGACCCAGTACTTC.

CDR3 in amino acids: CASSAAGRANPPLHF. The CDR3 coding sequence is TGTGCCAGCAGCGCCGCGGGACGAGCCAATCCACCCCTCCACTTT. The rearrangement links TRBV7-8 to TRBJ1-6; the D gene is possibly TRBD1 (5 bases). This CDR3 is built from 15 residues. Trimming pared 5 bases from V and 11 bases from J, leaving 19 bases between. The germline V gene has CDR1 SGHVS and CDR2 FQNEAQ.

V and J are TRBV4-3 and TRBJ2-7, with 11 bases that match TRBD1. V shed 11 bases and J 6 bases; nucleotides not matched to a gene: 15. This CDR3 is built from 15 residues. The germline V gene encodes CDR1 LGHNA and CDR2 YSLEER. The CDR3 reads CAGSGGQGDLIEQYF. Here the CDR3 DNA reads TGCGCCGGTAGTGGGGGACAGGGGGACCTGATCGAGCAGTACTTC.

The chain is built from TRBV24-1 and TRBJ1-5, with D perhaps TRBD1 (6 bases). Trimming stripped 0 bases from V and 13 bases from J, with 9 bases between. CDR1 KGHDR and CDR2 SFDVKD come from the germline V gene. The CDR3 totals 12 residues. The CDR3 bases are TGTGCCACCAGTGATTTGGAGCAGGGGCAGCATTTT. Translation: CATSDLEQGQHF.

V usage is TRBV7-8 and J usage is TRBJ1-4, with D uncertain. Germline V gene lookup returns CDR1 SGHVS and CDR2 FQNEAQ. Trimming pared 5 bases from V and 17 bases from J, leaving 36 bases between. This CDR3 is built from 18 residues. The DNA of the CDR3 is TGTGCCAGCAGCGATTATCGGGAGGTTAGAAGTGGAAACAAAAACGGTTTTTTT. This translates into CASSDYREVRSGNKNGFF.

This clonotype was seen at least ten times. This CDR3 reads CASSGSGLEVETQYF. The CDR3 DNA reads as TGCGCCAGCAGCGGTTCGGGCTTAGAGGTGGAGACCCAGTACTTC. The chain carries TRBV5-1 and TRBJ2-5; D unclear. The CDR3 is 15 residues long. V dropped 4 bases and J dropped 5 bases, with 18 bases sitting between them. In germline, CDR1 is SGHRS, CDR2 YFSETQ.

The V call is TRBV7-3, the J call TRBJ1-6, with a tentative D call TRBD1 (6 bases). This CDR3 is 14 amino acids long. The germline V and J ends were trimmed by 5 bases and 12 bases, with 17 bases remaining between them. The germline gives CDR1 SGHTA, CDR2 FQGTGA. CDR3 DNA sequence: TGTGCCAGCAGCCTGACTAGGGGGGGCGGACCCCTCCACTTT. This sequence encodes CASSLTRGGGPLHF.

J is TRBJ2-7 and V is TRBV7-2; 9 bases map to TRBD1. This CDR3 is built from 15 residues. Germline assignment: CDR1 SGHTA and CDR2 FQGNSA. V dropped 5 bases and J dropped 2; count of bases not matched to a gene: 7. The CDR3 DNA reads as TGTGCCAGCAGCCGTACCGGGACAGGGACCTACGAGCAGTACTTC. It encodes CASSRTGTGTYEQYF. Variable domain in full (rest from reference TRBV7-2 and TRBJ2-7): GAGVSQSPSNKVTEKGKDVELRCDPISGHTALYWYRQSLGQGLEFLIYFQGNSAPDKSGLPSDRFSAERTGGSVSTLTIQRTQQEDSAVYLCASSRTGTGTYEQYFGPGTRLTVT.

The CDR3 loop is CASSGQFRWGKGYTF. The CDR3 DNA is TGTGCCAGCAGTGGGCAGTTCCGATGGGGAAAGGGCTACACCTTC. The chain recombines TRBV2 with TRBJ1-2; D unclear. V lost 4 bases to trimming and J lost 8 bases, with 20 bases between them. This CDR3 region has 15 residues. Germline CDR1 is SNHLY and CDR2 is FYNNEI.

This clonotype appeared a few times. The V and J genes are TRBV24-1 and TRBJ2-7; 10 bases fit TRBD1. V lost 4 bases to trimming and J lost 5 bases; unmatched junction nucleotides: 7. CDR3 size: 15 residues. From germline, CDR1 is KGHDR and CDR2 SFDVKD. This CDR3 is CATSDARDRGDEQYF. CDR3 nucleotide sequence: TGTGCCACCAGTGACGCCCGGGACAGGGGCGACGAGCAGTACTTC.

The V gene is TRBV5-6, the J gene TRBJ2-3; unclear D gene. Germline V CDR1 and CDR2: SGHDT, YYEEEE. The CDR3 is 16 residues long. V lost 0 bases and J lost 2, with 13 bases in between. CDR3 sequence reads: CASSLGRSDLTDTQYF. The DNA for the CDR3 is TGTGCCAGCAGCTTGGGCAGGTCCGACCTCACAGATACGCAGTATTTT.